These 26 T cell receptor beta chains originate from one sample sequenced in a study of low-dose radiotherapy and immunotherapy resistance in tumors. Time point in this sample: after trial treatment. Treatment: LDRT plus nivolumab, ipilimumab, low-dose cyclophosphamide and aspirin (RACIN trial). With TRAV- and TRBV-specific primers, first-strand cDNA was made, covering the alpha and beta chains. For amplifying TCRs, the PCR ran for about 22 cycles with Phusion, which was used together with a constant-region primer and the adapter on the V primers. TCRdb re-derived calls from the reads in MiXCR, one entry per CDR3 protein. The data contain roughly 95,000 distinct CDR3 sequences, less than 25% of them singletons. Sequencing was performed on PBMCs, taken after low-dose radiotherapy plus immunotherapy. The receptor source for this set is a female donor with ovarian cancer.

This clonotype was seen many times. The chain is built from TRBV24-1 and TRBJ2-5, with 9 bases lining up with TRBD1. The V segment lost 3 bases and the J segment 3 bases; nucleotides outside the gene matches: 7. Germline V lookup: CDR1 KGHDR, CDR2 SFDVKD. The CDR3 is made up of 16 amino acids. CDR3 residues: CATSDPTGQGKETQYF. For the CDR3, the DNA is TGTGCCACCAGTGATCCAACGGGACAGGGAAAAGAGACCCAGTACTTC.

This clonotype showed up many times. The chain uses TRBV20-1 and TRBJ2-5; TRBD2 might be the D (5 bases). CDR1 DFQATT and CDR2 SNEGSKA come from the germline V gene (reference sequence). The CDR3 consists of 13 residues. V dropped 6 bases and J dropped 0 bases, with 11 bases sitting between them. CDR3 in DNA: TGCAGTGCCGTCGGACTCAACCAAGAGACCCAGTACTTC. This encodes CSAVGLNQETQYF.

This clonotype was recorded at least ten times. The chain couples TRBV9 to TRBJ2-2, with 8 nucleotides matching TRBD1. Trimming cost V 1 base and J 4 bases; bases outside gene matches: 6. Germline CDR1 is SGDLS and CDR2 is YYNGEE. CDR3 length: 16 amino acids. Written as DNA, the CDR3 is TGTGCCAGCAGCGTATCAGGGGGCAGGGCCACCGGGGAGCTGTTTTTT. Translation: CASSVSGGRATGELFF.

This clonotype appeared many times. The chain uses TRBV28 and TRBJ1-2; D is possibly TRBD1 (5 bases). From germline, CDR1 is MDHEN and CDR2 SYDVKM. The CDR3 contains 15 residues. Trimming removed 7 bases from V and 4 bases from J, with 19 bases in between. The CDR3 region has the DNA TGTGCCAGCACCTTTGCCGGGGGGGGATCCTATGGCTACACCTTC. It translates to CASTFAGGGSYGYTF.

This clonotype was counted at least ten times. CDR3 sequence reads: CASSLEVSGDGYGYTF. Here the CDR3 DNA reads TGTGCCAGCAGTTTAGAAGTGTCAGGGGATGGTTATGGCTACACCTTC. The chain couples TRBV12-3 or TRBV12-4 to TRBJ1-2; D perhaps matches TRBD1 (6 bases). The CDR3 is 16 amino acids. V gave up 1 base and J gave up 5 bases, with 17 bases separating them.

This clonotype was seen at least ten times. The gene calls are TRBV3-1 and TRBJ2-3; 7 bases fit TRBD2. J gave up 1 base and V 0 bases, and 4 bases lay outside the gene matches. This CDR3 is built from 16 residues. The germline CDR1 and CDR2 sequences are LGHDT and YNNKEL (reference sequence). CDR3 region: CASSQDNRGGTDTQYF. CDR3 coding DNA: TGTGCCAGCAGCCAAGACAACCGGGGGGGCACAGATACGCAGTATTTT.

In this sample, this clonotype turned up many times. The V call is TRBV20-1, the J call TRBJ2-3; 13 nucleotides agree with TRBD2. The CDR3 extends over 17 amino acids. Germline values: CDR1 DFQATT, CDR2 SNEGSKA (reference sequence). Trimming at V came to 6 bases and at J to 0 bases, leaving 9 bases not matched to a gene. CDR3 DNA sequence: TGCAGTGCCACACTAGCGGGGGGGACTACTAGCACAGATACGCAGTATTTT. It codes for CSATLAGGTTSTDTQYF.

This clonotype has at least ten counts. The V call is TRBV5-5, the J call TRBJ2-1; unclear D gene. Germline V lookup: CDR1 SGHKS, CDR2 YYEKEE (reference sequence). The CDR3 loop spans 15 amino acids. The ends were cut back, 5 bases at V and 2 bases at J, with 14 bases in the middle. CDR3 coding DNA: TGTGCCAGCAGTCCACTCAAAGGACCCTACAATGAGCAGTTCTTC. Residues: CASSPLKGPYNEQFF.

This clonotype came up many times. This chain uses TRBV3-1 with TRBJ1-2; TRBD1 is a possible D gene (6 bases). Germline CDR1 reads LGHDT; CDR2 reads YNNKEL (reference sequence). This CDR3 region has 14 residues. Trimming removed 10 bases from V and 8 bases from J, with 23 bases in between. CDR3 protein: CATAGGHPKGGYTF. The CDR3 coding sequence is TGTGCCACGGCTGGGGGGCACCCGAAAGGGGGCTACACCTTC. Full variable domain (missing parts from reference TRBV3-1 and TRBJ1-2): DTAVSQTPKYLVTQMGNDKSIKCEQNLGHDTMYWYKQDSKKFLKIMFSYNNKELIINETVPNRFSPKSPDKAHLNLHINSLELGDSAVYFCATAGGHPKGGYTFGSGTRLTVV.

This clonotype has ten or more counts. This chain joins TRBV6-5 and TRBJ2-2; 7 bases fit TRBD1. With 7 bases clipped from V and 7 bases from J, the junction kept 6 bases outside the gene matches. The CDR3 is 13 amino acids. Per germline, CDR1 MNHEY and CDR2 SVGAGI. The CDR3 loop reads CASNRGGSGELFF. Written as DNA, the CDR3 is TGTGCCAGCAACCGAGGGGGCAGCGGGGAGCTGTTTTTT.

At least ten counts were recorded for this clonotype. The V gene is TRBV6-2 or TRBV6-3, the J gene TRBJ2-6; D could derive from TRBD1 or TRBD2 (5 bases each). CDR1 and CDR2 (germline): MNHEY, SVGEGT. V shed 6 bases and J shed 0 bases, with 12 bases lying between them. The CDR3 sequence is 16 residues long. CDR3 nucleotide sequence: TGTGCCAGCAGAAAGGGACGGCTCTCTGGGGCCAACGTCCTGACTTTC. Translating it yields CASRKGRLSGANVLTF.

This clonotype was observed at least ten times. V is TRBV28 and J is TRBJ1-1; D remains ambiguous. Trimming took off 6 bases at V and 1 base at J, with 12 bases between the two ends. The CDR3 has 14 residues. Germline V gives CDR1 MDHEN, CDR2 SYDVKM. CDR3 sequence: CASREGVSNTEAFF. The CDR3 DNA follows: TGTGCCAGCAGAGAGGGTGTTTCGAACACTGAAGCTTTCTTT.

This clonotype was found once. As DNA, the CDR3 is TGTGCCAGCAGTGAGACGGGGCGCGAGCAGTACTTC. It codes for CASSETGREQYF. V is TRBV2 and J is TRBJ2-7; D is perhaps TRBD1 or TRBD2 (5 bases each). CDR1 and CDR2 from the germline V gene are SNHLY and FYNNEI. The V end lost 3 bases, the J end lost 6 bases, and 9 bases lay between the germline ends. This CDR3 region has 12 residues. Full variable domain (missing parts from reference TRBV2 and TRBJ2-7): EPEVTQTPSHQVTQMGQEVILRCVPISNHLYFYWYRQILGQKVEFLVSFYNNEISEKSEIFDDQFSVERPDGSNFTLKIRSTKLEDSAMYFCASSETGREQYFGPGTRLTVT.

There are many counts of this clonotype. The rearrangement links TRBV7-9 to TRBJ1-3; D is unclear. Germline loops: CDR1 SEHNR, CDR2 FQNEAQ (reference sequence). The CDR3 covers 16 residues. V dropped 5 bases and J dropped 0 bases, with 14 bases sitting between them. CDR3 region: CASSVTRAPSGNTIYF. The CDR3 nucleotides read TGTGCCAGCAGCGTTACTAGGGCTCCCTCTGGAAACACCATATATTTT.

The chain has TRBV5-1 and TRBJ1-1, with D possibly being TRBD1 (6 bases). Trimming removed 1 base from V and 4 bases from J, with 17 bases in between. This CDR3 is 16 amino acids long. Germline V gives CDR1 SGHRS, CDR2 YFSETQ. DNA of the CDR3: TGCGCCAGCAGCTTGTTTCAGGGGCAAGGGGGCACTGAAGCTTTCTTT. Its translation: CASSLFQGQGGTEAFF. Using reference TRBV5-1 and TRBJ1-1 for the parts outside the CDR3, the full variable domain is KAGVTQTPRYLIKTRGQQVTLSCSPISGHRSVSWYQQTPGQGLQFLFEYFSETQRNKGNFPGRFSGRQFSNSRSEMNVSTLELGDSALYLCASSLFQGQGGTEAFFGQGTRLTVV.

This clonotype was observed at least ten times. The chain joins TRBV9 to TRBJ2-3, with TRBD2 identical over 10 bases. Per the germline V gene, CDR1 is SGDLS and CDR2 is YYNGEE. The junction had 5 bases not matched to a gene; V was cut back by 4 bases and J by 0 bases. The CDR3 is made up of 16 amino acids. In DNA, the CDR3 is TGTGCCAGCAGCACCCTAGCGGGGGCCAGCACAGATACGCAGTATTTT. This codes for CASSTLAGASTDTQYF.

In this sample, this clonotype turned up many times. This chain uses TRBV5-1 with TRBJ2-1; the D gene is possibly TRBD2 (6 bases). Looked up from germline, CDR1 is SGHRS and CDR2 is YFSETQ. V dropped 10 bases and J dropped 0 bases, with 14 bases sitting between them. The CDR3 totals 14 residues. DNA of the CDR3: TGCGCCCCTCGCGGGACCTACTCCTACAATGAGCAGTTCTTC. It translates to CAPRGTYSYNEQFF.

In regard to this clonotype: With only one base between it and a far larger clone, this is likely a read error. The V gene is TRBV12-3 or TRBV12-4, the J gene TRBJ2-7, with no clear D. The V end lost 9 bases, the J end lost 3 bases, and 12 bases lay between the germline ends. The CDR3 is made up of 12 amino acids. The CDR3 DNA sequence: TGTGCCAGAAGTGAAACGAGCTACGAGCAGTACTTC. Translating gives CARSETSYEQYF.

The gene calls are TRBV19 and TRBJ2-7; D may match TRBD1 or TRBD2 (5 bases each). The DNA end lines up better with TRBJ2-1; the J call may be wrong. The germline CDR1 and CDR2 sequences are LNHDA and SQIVND (reference sequence). The CDR3 totals 14 residues. CDR3 region: CASSIDGTTYEQFF. The DNA of the CDR3 is TGTGCCAGTAGTATAGATGGGACGACCTACGAGCAGTTCTTC.

This clonotype was recorded at least ten times. J is TRBJ1-1 and V is TRBV7-2; 7 bases line up with TRBD1. This CDR3 is 17 amino acids long. CDR1 and CDR2 from the germline V gene are SGHTA and FQGNSA. V lost 1 base and J lost 1; bases outside the gene matches: 9. Written as DNA, the CDR3 is TGTGCCAGCAGCTTAGTGGGACAGCGAGGGGGGAACACTGAAGCTTTCTTT. Protein: CASSLVGQRGGNTEAFF.

This clonotype was seen ten or more times. V and J are TRBV15 and TRBJ1-4; no definite D call. This CDR3 spans 14 amino acids. Trimming shortened V by 3 bases and J by 5 bases, and 10 bases separated the two germline ends. Per the germline V gene, CDR1 is LNHNV and CDR2 is YYDKDF (reference sequence). CDR3 sequence (DNA): TGTGCCACCAGCAGTGCCCTCCGGAATGAAAAACTGTTTTTT. This encodes CATSSALRNEKLFF.

This clonotype was observed many times. The V gene is TRBV7-2, the J gene TRBJ1-2; no clear D gene. The germline V gene encodes CDR1 SGHTA and CDR2 FQGNSA. V gave up 0 bases and J gave up 8 bases, with 10 bases separating them. The length of the CDR3 is 13 residues. CDR3 in DNA: TGTGCCAGCAGCTTAGCCACTACGGGGGGCTACACCTTC. Amino acid sequence: CASSLATTGGYTF.

This clonotype showed up many times. CDR3: CASSTPSDEQYF. DNA of the CDR3: TGTGCCAGCAGCACCCCTAGCGACGAGCAGTACTTC. J is TRBJ2-7 and V is TRBV5-4; tentative D call: TRBD2 (6 bases). There are 12 residues in the CDR3. The ends were cut back, 4 bases at V and 5 bases at J, with 10 bases in the middle. Germline V CDR1 and CDR2: SGHNT, YYREEE (reference sequence).

The table lists this clonotype with many counts. The rearrangement links TRBV19 to TRBJ2-7; the D gene is possibly TRBD1 (6 bases). V shed 3 bases and J shed 2 bases, with 11 bases lying between them. Per the germline V gene, CDR1 is LNHDA and CDR2 is SQIVND (reference sequence). The CDR3 consists of 14 residues. In nucleotides, the CDR3 is TGTGCCAGTAGTATGGTCGGACAGCCCTACGAGCAGTACTTC. Protein: CASSMVGQPYEQYF.

This clonotype occurred many times. The rearrangement links TRBV28 to TRBJ2-5; D may correspond to TRBD1 or TRBD2 (5 bases each). Germline CDR1 is MDHEN and CDR2 is SYDVKM. V lost 3 bases and J lost 7, with 15 bases in between. The CDR3 has 14 amino acids. The chain's CDR3 is CASSFGRGPVTQYF. The CDR3 nucleotides are TGTGCCAGCAGTTTCGGCCGGGGACCGGTGACCCAGTACTTC.

In this sample, this clonotype turned up many times. This chain joins TRBV5-1 and TRBJ2-2; no clear D. V was pared by 0 bases and J by 1 base, with 4 bases between. The germline CDR1 and CDR2 sequences are SGHRS and YFSETQ. This CDR3 region has 14 residues. The CDR3 region has the DNA TGCGCCAGCAGCTTGGACAGGAACACCGGGGAGCTGTTTTTT. Protein product: CASSLDRNTGELFF.